What follows are 2 T cell receptor beta chains derived from one specimen sequenced in a study of T cells after yellow fever vaccination. Via MiXCR, TCRdb re-called the 5' RACE reads, giving one row per CDR3 protein. The data contain tens of thousands of distinct CDR3 sequences, roughly 7.4% of them singletons. The sequencing used CD8+ T cells sorted from PBMCs, collected about 5 days after the first yellow fever vaccination. All receptors derive from a man between 18 and 35 years old who received the YFV17D yellow fever vaccine.

The rearrangement links TRBV19 to TRBJ2-7, with a possible D match to TRBD2 (6 bases). Trimming pared 3 bases from V and 9 bases from J, leaving 15 bases between. Per the germline V gene, CDR1 is LNHDA and CDR2 is SQIVND (reference sequence). The CDR3 is 13 amino acids. CDR3: CASSIHVGGGQYF. In nucleotides, the CDR3 is TGTGCCAGTAGTATCCATGTCGGGGGAGGGCAGTACTTC.

J is TRBJ1-4 and V is TRBV4-3; no firm D call. The CDR3 length is 15 residues. V was cut by 1 base and J by 0 bases, with 6 bases left in between. Germline-derived CDR1 and CDR2 are LGHNA and YSLEER. CDR3 amino acids: CASSQGVTTNEKLFF. The CDR3 DNA sequence: TGCGCCAGCAGCCAAGGTGTGACAACTAATGAAAAACTGTTTTTT.